One sample yielded the 32 T cell receptor beta chains listed below, sequenced in a study of blood T cell repertoires in COVID-19. The data were produced by immunoSEQ multiplex PCR, yet TCRdb's version contains in-frame clones alone and is incomplete. The sample includes about 71,000 clones, just over 90% of them seen just once. The sample taken for sequencing was peripheral blood. The receptors here all came from a woman between 18 and 29 years old with acute or convalescent COVID-19.

V usage is TRBV7-9 and J usage is TRBJ1-3; D is unclear. Germline loops: CDR1 SEHNR, CDR2 FQNEAQ (reference sequence). The V end lost 7 bases, the J end lost 2 bases, and 9 bases lay between the germline ends. The CDR3 has 13 residues. CDR3 sequence: CASNQVPGNTIYF. The CDR3 DNA follows: TGTGCCAGCAACCAGGTCCCTGGAAACACCATATATTTT.

This rearrangement joins TRBV27 to TRBJ2-1; possible D gene TRBD2, 5 bases. Trimming cost V 0 bases and J 1 base, with 10 bases left between them. The germline gives CDR1 MNHEY, CDR2 SMNVEV (reference sequence). The CDR3 length is 16 residues. CDR3 loop: CASSLSSGISYNEQFF. Written as DNA, the CDR3 is TGTGCCAGCAGTTTATCATCCGGGATTTCCTACAATGAGCAGTTCTTC.

The J gene is TRBJ1-1, the V gene TRBV7-9; 8 nucleotides agree with TRBD1. This CDR3 has 13 amino acids. Looked up from germline, CDR1 is SEHNR and CDR2 is FQNEAQ (reference sequence). J lost 5 bases, V lost 5 bases, and 4 bases had no gene match. Written as DNA, the CDR3 is TGTGCCAGCAGCCCTAGGACAGGGACTGAAGCTTTCTTT. Residues: CASSPRTGTEAFF.

This chain joins TRBV12-3 or TRBV12-4 and TRBJ1-1; TRBD1 is a possible D gene (6 bases). The CDR3 contains 13 residues. Trimming stripped 2 bases from V and 6 bases from J, with 10 bases between. The CDR3 here is CASSLLGGSEAFF. The CDR3 DNA is TGTGCCAGCAGTTTATTAGGGGGATCTGAAGCTTTCTTT.

The chain couples TRBV6-2 or TRBV6-3 to TRBJ1-1; perhaps TRBD1 as D (6 bases). The CDR3 spans 14 residues. In germline, CDR1 is MNHEY, CDR2 SVGEGT. Trimming removed 4 bases at V and 1 base at J, with 10 bases between. CDR3 coding DNA: TGTGCCAGCAGTTCGAGGGGACAGAACACTGAAGCTTTCTTT. Protein product: CASSSRGQNTEAFF.

The CDR3 bases are TGTGCCAGCACTCGCCGGTTCGGAGCGGGGGCCCCTGGAAACACCATATATTTT. Translating it yields CASTRRFGAGAPGNTIYF. The V and J genes are TRBV28 and TRBJ1-3, with a possible D match to TRBD1 (6 bases). V was pared by 7 bases and J by 2 bases, with 24 bases between. The CDR3 totals 18 residues. Germline CDR1 and CDR2: MDHEN and SYDVKM.

A single count supports this clone. CDR3 in DNA: TGTGCCATCATGGACAGGGGTTACGAGCAGTACTTC. Encoded protein: CAIMDRGYEQYF. J is TRBJ2-7 and V is TRBV10-3; 9 bases fit TRBD1. Trimming took 7 bases from V and 4 from J; bases not matched to a gene: 2. The CDR3 has 12 residues. CDR1 is ENHRY, CDR2 SYGVKD, per germline.

V is TRBV5-1 and J is TRBJ1-5, with D possibly TRBD1 on 6 matching bases. The CDR3 has 15 residues. Germline values: CDR1 SGHRS, CDR2 YFSETQ. Trimming left V 1 base short and J 4 bases short, with 12 bases between. CDR3: CASSLSGAFNQPQHF. CDR3 DNA sequence: TGCGCCAGCAGCTTGTCAGGGGCCTTTAATCAGCCCCAGCATTTT.

V gene TRBV30 combines with J gene TRBJ2-3; D ambiguous. Germline V CDR1 and CDR2: GTSNPN, SVGIG (reference sequence). This CDR3 is 12 amino acids long. The V gene lost 4 bases and the J gene lost 1 base, with 6 bases spanning the gap. The CDR3, as DNA: TGTGCCTGGAACACAGGCACAGATACGCAGTATTTT. Translating gives CAWNTGTDTQYF.

The gene calls are TRBV7-9 and TRBJ1-1, with 7 bases identical to TRBD1. This CDR3 has 17 amino acids. Germline values: CDR1 SEHNR, CDR2 FQNEAQ (reference sequence). The V gene end was trimmed by 5 bases and the J gene end by 0 bases; junction bases not matched to a gene: 12. The CDR3 here is CASSPRQGEGMNTEAFF. The CDR3 DNA reads TGTGCCAGCAGCCCCCGACAGGGAGAGGGGATGAACACTGAAGCTTTCTTT.

This chain uses TRBV5-1 with TRBJ2-5; 11 nucleotides line up with TRBD2. Germline V gene data show CDR1 as SGHRS and CDR2 as YFSETQ. CDR3 length: 16 amino acids. With 1 base clipped from V and 4 bases from J, the junction kept 6 bases outside the gene matches. The CDR3 nucleotides are TGCGCCAGCAGCTTGTCGGGTAGCGGGGGGGTAGAGACCCAGTACTTC. As protein: CASSLSGSGGVETQYF.

This clone was seen just once. The gene calls are TRBV4-2 and TRBJ1-6; 7 bases fit TRBD1. This CDR3 has 19 residues. The germline gives CDR1 LGHNA, CDR2 YNFKEQ. V was clipped by 0 bases and J by 0 bases; unmatched bases: 8. The CDR3 coding sequence is TGTGCCAGCAGCCAAGATGTGACAGGGAAGAGCTCCTATAATTCACCCCTCCACTTT. Translating gives CASSQDVTGKSSYNSPLHF.

This clone was seen more than once but under ten times. This chain links TRBV6-2 or TRBV6-3 with TRBJ1-5; tentatively, D is TRBD1 (5 bases). Germline V gene data show CDR1 as MNHEY and CDR2 as SVGEGT. CDR3 length: 14 residues. V was cut by 2 bases and J by 7 bases, with 12 bases left in between. The CDR3 is CASSYRRVWQPQHF. CDR3 DNA sequence: TGTGCCAGCAGTTACCGCAGGGTGTGGCAGCCCCAGCATTTT.

This clone was observed once. Distinct nucleotide sequences in the sample also encode this CDR3. The rearrangement uses TRBV7-6 and TRBJ2-1; TRBD2 is a possible D gene (6 bases). V gave up 0 bases and J gave up 7 bases, with 7 bases separating them. The germline CDR1 and CDR2 sequences are SGHVS and FNYEAQ. This CDR3 has 13 amino acids. CDR3 DNA sequence: TGTGCCAGCAGCTTAGCGGGGGGTAATGAGCAGTTCTTC. Encoded protein: CASSLAGGNEQFF.

This chain links TRBV30 with TRBJ1-2; D possibly corresponds to TRBD1 (5 bases). CDR1 is GTSNPN, CDR2 SVGIG, per germline (reference sequence). Between the trimmed V and J ends, which lost 4 bases and 14 bases, there was a span of 11 bases. CDR3 length: 9 amino acids. As DNA, the CDR3 is TGTGCCTGGAAATCCCGGGGGACCTTC. It is translated as CAWKSRGTF.

This sequence joins TRBV4-1 and TRBJ1-1; D not resolved. Trimming removed 3 bases from V and 0 bases from J, with 5 bases in between. The CDR3 spans 13 residues. CDR1 and CDR2 (germline): MGHRA, YSYEKL. The CDR3 loop reads CASSHPLNTEAFF. The DNA of the CDR3 is TGCGCCAGCAGCCATCCTTTGAACACTGAAGCTTTCTTT.

V is TRBV10-2 and J is TRBJ2-1, with 8 bases identical to TRBD1. The CDR3 is 15 residues long. V gave up 6 bases and J gave up 7 bases; unmatched junction bases: 11. Germline V gene sequence: CDR1 WSHSY, CDR2 SAAADI. The DNA for the CDR3 is TGCGCCAGCAGCGATATACAGGGGGTAGTAAATGAGCAGTTCTTC. The encoded protein is CASSDIQGVVNEQFF.

The chain joins TRBV27 to TRBJ1-1, with D tentatively TRBD1 (5 bases). Germline CDR1 MNHEY, CDR2 SMNVEV (reference sequence). The V end was cut by 8 bases, the J end by 0 bases, with 10 bases between. CDR3 length: 13 residues. The CDR3 sequence is CASRRQLNTEAFF. The CDR3 coding sequence is TGTGCCAGCCGAAGACAGCTGAACACTGAAGCTTTCTTT.

V gene TRBV6-1 combines with J gene TRBJ2-3; 8 nucleotides match TRBD2. Germline trimming cut 4 bases from V and 1 base from J; bases unmatched to any gene: 7. CDR3 length: 16 residues. CDR1 and CDR2 (germline): MNHNS, SASEGT. CDR3 in amino acids: CASSGVRAGGTDTQYF. DNA for the CDR3: TGTGCCAGCAGTGGAGTACGAGCGGGGGGCACAGATACGCAGTATTTT.

The chain recombines TRBV19 with TRBJ2-1; 8 bases are a match to TRBD2. Germline V gene sequence: CDR1 LNHDA, CDR2 SQIVND (reference sequence). The CDR3 loop spans 16 amino acids. Losses at the gene ends were 4 bases for V and 9 bases for J; bases not matched to a gene: 14. CDR3 protein: CASSTKPGLETVEQFF. As DNA, the CDR3 is TGTGCCAGTAGTACGAAACCGGGACTAGAAACCGTTGAGCAGTTCTTC. The variable domain in full, with the rest retrieved from reference TRBV19 and TRBJ2-1, is DGGITQSPKYLFRKEGQNVTLSCEQNLNHDAMYWYRQDPGQGLRLIYYSQIVNDFQKGDIAEGYSVSREKKESFPLTVTSAQKNPTAFYLCASSTKPGLETVEQFFGPGTRLTVL.

This sequence joins TRBV25-1 and TRBJ1-5; 7 bases are shared with TRBD1. This CDR3 has 14 amino acids. Germline V gene sequence: CDR1 MGHDK, CDR2 SYGVNS. Trimming removed 8 bases from V and 5 bases from J; junction bases left unmatched: 9. Written as DNA, the CDR3 is TGTGCCAGCGCAGCCAGGGGGGCGGATCAGCCCCAGCATTTT. Translated, it gives CASAARGADQPQHF.

Here the CDR3 reads CASSGLDRGLSRYGYTF. The CDR3 region has the DNA TGTGCCAGCAGCGGACTGGACAGGGGGCTTTCCCGGTATGGCTACACCTTC. The gene calls are TRBV5-8 and TRBJ1-2, with 11 bases matching TRBD1. The CDR3 loop spans 17 amino acids. Germline V CDR1 and CDR2: SGHTS, YDEGEE. Losses at the gene ends were 4 bases for V and 5 bases for J; bases not matched to a gene: 13.

The V gene is TRBV28, the J gene TRBJ2-3, with 8 bases fitting TRBD1. Germline CDR1 is MDHEN and CDR2 is SYDVKM. CDR3 length: 15 residues. The J segment lost 0 bases and the V segment lost 6 bases, leaving 5 bases of the junction unmatched. The CDR3 loop is CASSLDRASTDTQYF. The CDR3 DNA reads TGTGCCAGCAGCCTGGACAGGGCGAGCACAGATACGCAGTATTTT.

The chain carries TRBV9 and TRBJ2-3; TRBD2 agrees at 12 bases. Germline-derived CDR1 and CDR2 are SGDLS and YYNGEE. With 4 bases clipped from V and 5 bases from J, the junction kept 8 bases outside the gene matches. The CDR3 contains 16 residues. The CDR3 DNA reads as TGTGCCAGCAGCATTTCTAGCGGGAGGGCCCAAGATACGCAGTATTTT. It codes for CASSISSGRAQDTQYF.

DNA for the CDR3: TGTGCCAGCAGCCAAGAGATGGCTAGCGGAGGGAACTTGAACACAGATACGCAGTATTTT. It codes for CASSQEMASGGNLNTDTQYF. The chain recombines TRBV14 with TRBJ2-3; the match to TRBD2 covers 7 bases. Per germline, CDR1 SGHDN and CDR2 FVKESK. This CDR3 is 20 amino acids long. Unmatched junction bases numbered 17, after V lost 0 bases and J lost 2 bases.

This chain uses TRBV19 with TRBJ2-5; 11 positions agree with TRBD1. Germline loops: CDR1 LNHDA, CDR2 SQIVND (reference sequence). J was trimmed by 5 bases and V by 9 bases; bases with no gene match: 14. This CDR3 contains 16 residues. The CDR3 sequence: CASSRSGQGAYETQYF. The CDR3 region has the DNA TGTGCCAGCAGTCGTTCTGGACAGGGGGCTTATGAGACCCAGTACTTC.

This chain joins TRBV28 and TRBJ1-4, with D uncertain. Germline assignment: CDR1 MDHEN and CDR2 SYDVKM. The V end lost 6 bases, the J end lost 5 bases, and 13 bases lay between the germline ends. The length of the CDR3 is 14 residues. Written as DNA, the CDR3 is TGTGCCAGCAGCCGATCAGGCTTAAATGAAAAACTGTTTTTT. Translation: CASSRSGLNEKLFF.

In DNA form, the CDR3 reads TGTGCCAGCAGCTTTTCAGGGGGAGAGACCCAGTACTTC. Translating it yields CASSFSGGETQYF. This chain connects TRBV5-6 to TRBJ2-5; 7 bases fit TRBD1. This CDR3 is built from 13 residues. With V trimmed by 2 bases and J by 4 bases, 2 bases remained unmatched. CDR1 and CDR2 (germline): SGHDT, YYEEEE.

V gene TRBV7-9 combines with J gene TRBJ1-5, with 7 bases identical to TRBD1. CDR1 is SEHNR and CDR2 is FQNEAQ in the germline V gene (reference sequence). The CDR3 is made up of 13 amino acids. Unmatched junction bases numbered 1, after V lost 1 base and J lost 7 bases. CDR3: CASSLGQGQPQHF. CDR3 nucleotide sequence: TGTGCCAGCAGCTTAGGACAGGGCCAGCCCCAGCATTTT.

V usage is TRBV15 and J usage is TRBJ1-1; 8 bases match TRBD1. This CDR3 spans 15 amino acids. CDR1 is LNHNV and CDR2 is YYDKDF in the germline V gene (reference sequence). After removal of 8 bases from V and 7 bases from J, the junction contained 15 bases not matched to a gene. CDR3 sequence reads: CATAQGAAVTYEAFF. Here the CDR3 DNA reads TGTGCCACCGCCCAGGGGGCGGCCGTGACTTATGAAGCTTTCTTT.

With regard to this clone: The junction shows a germline mismatch at one end, possibly a read error. The DNA for the CDR3 is TGTGCCAGCAGCTTAGTAGGCGGATACAATGAACAGTTCTTC. Protein sequence: CASSLVGGYNEQFF. This rearrangement joins TRBV7-9 to TRBJ2-1; no firm D call. CDR3 length equals 14 residues. In germline, CDR1 is SEHNR, CDR2 FQNEAQ (reference sequence).

This chain joins TRBV11-2 and TRBJ2-7, with D uncertain. V was pared by 1 base and J by 5 bases, with 3 bases between. Germline V lookup: CDR1 SGHAT, CDR2 FQNNGV. The CDR3 contains 11 residues. The CDR3 region is CASSLGDEQYF. The CDR3, as DNA: TGTGCCAGCAGCTTAGGAGACGAGCAGTACTTC.